A single sample is the source of the 20 T cell receptor beta chains below, sequenced in a study of OX40 agonist ivuxolimab in advanced cancers. The assay was immunoSEQ multiplex PCR, and TCRdb's table has in-frame clones only and misses some. The sample shows approximately 45,000 clones, roughly 94% of them seen only once. Sequences were derived from CD4+ or CD8+ T cells sorted from blood, sampled in a trial of the OX40 agonist ivuxolimab. The receptors stem from an adult with an advanced solid tumor such as melanoma, head and neck, liver or kidney cancer.

The chain couples TRBV29-1 to TRBJ2-3, with 7 bases identical to TRBD2. The germline V gene has CDR1 SQVTM and CDR2 ANQGSEA. This CDR3 comprises 14 residues. Trimming removed 2 bases from V and 0 bases from J; junction bases left unmatched: 2. The CDR3 DNA reads TGCAGCGTTGAACTAGCGGAAAGCACAGATACGCAGTATTTT. The encoded protein is CSVELAESTDTQYF.

This chain joins TRBV4-1 and TRBJ1-1; D possibly corresponds to TRBD1 (6 bases). The CDR3 consists of 12 residues. V was trimmed by 3 bases and J by 4 bases, leaving 6 bases between them. CDR1 is MGHRA and CDR2 is YSYEKL in the germline V gene. In DNA, the CDR3 is TGCGCCAGCAGCCACAGGGGCACTGAAGCTTTCTTT. This codes for CASSHRGTEAFF.

The chain employs TRBV9 and TRBJ2-2; 7 nucleotides align to TRBD1. V shed 3 bases, J shed 3 bases, and the junction held 2 bases outside the gene matches. The length of the CDR3 is 14 residues. CDR1 and CDR2 from the germline V gene are SGDLS and YYNGEE. The CDR3 DNA is TGTGCCAGCAGCGAAGGGGGCTACACCGGGGAGCTGTTTTTT. Translation: CASSEGGYTGELFF.

The chain uses TRBV5-4 and TRBJ2-5; tentative D call: TRBD2 (5 bases). The end of the DNA is better explained by TRBJ2-7, so the J call may be wrong. The CDR3 runs to 14 residues. CDR1 is SGHNT and CDR2 is YYREEE in the germline V gene (reference sequence). Here the CDR3 DNA reads TGTGCCAGCAGCTTGGGTCGGGGATCCTACGAGCAGTACTTC. The encoded protein is CASSLGRGSYEQYF.

The chain carries TRBV29-1 and TRBJ2-7; the match to TRBD2 covers 11 bases. Germline V gene data show CDR1 as SQVTM and CDR2 as ANQGSEA. CDR3 size: 13 residues. The V and J ends lost 5 bases and 2 bases, in that order; junction bases with no gene match: 2. The CDR3 coding sequence is TGCAGCGTTCTAGCGGGAGGTCCCTACGAGCAGTACTTC. Amino acid sequence: CSVLAGGPYEQYF.

The chain uses TRBV9 and TRBJ1-2; a possible D gene is TRBD1 (5 bases). This CDR3 has 13 amino acids. V was pared by 4 bases and J by 3 bases, with 10 bases between. Germline CDR1 is SGDLS and CDR2 is YYNGEE. CDR3: CASSPWGYYGYTF. For the CDR3, the DNA is TGTGCCAGCAGCCCGTGGGGCTACTATGGCTACACCTTC.

CDR3 residues: CASSQITGFGGYTF. CDR3 coding DNA: TGCGCCAGCAGCCAAATTACAGGGTTTGGCGGCTACACCTTC. V gene TRBV4-3 combines with J gene TRBJ1-2; perhaps TRBD1 as D (6 bases). The CDR3 runs to 14 residues. Germline CDR1 LGHNA, CDR2 YSLEER. Trimming pared 2 bases from V and 8 bases from J, leaving 15 bases between.

This clone was observed once. The chain couples TRBV7-9 to TRBJ2-3; 8 positions agree with TRBD1. The germline V gene has CDR1 SEHNR and CDR2 FQNEAQ (reference sequence). V dropped 4 bases and J dropped 1; count of bases not matched to a gene: 10. The length of the CDR3 is 17 residues. This CDR3 is CASSSTGARPGTDTQYF. The CDR3 nucleotides are TGTGCCAGCAGCTCGACAGGGGCACGACCTGGCACAGATACGCAGTATTTT.

CDR3 sequence (DNA): TGTGCCAGCAGCGTAGCTCAGGGGGAAGCTAACTATGGCTACACCTTC. Its translation: CASSVAQGEANYGYTF. The chain uses TRBV9 and TRBJ1-2, with TRBD1 matching over 7 bases. This CDR3 is built from 16 residues. Germline V CDR1 and CDR2: SGDLS, YYNGEE. Unmatched junction bases numbered 5, after V lost 0 bases and J lost 0 bases.

The V and J genes are TRBV30 and TRBJ2-7; D not certain. Germline assignment: CDR1 GTSNPN and CDR2 SVGIG (reference sequence). V was shortened by 2 bases and J by 3 bases, with 8 bases between the two germline ends. The CDR3 is 12 amino acids. CDR3 loop: CAWSHIRYEQYF. CDR3 coding DNA: TGTGCCTGGAGTCATATCCGCTACGAGCAGTACTTC.

The gene calls are TRBV7-9 and TRBJ2-7, with TRBD1 identical over 8 bases. Unmatched junction bases numbered 5, after V lost 4 bases and J lost 3 bases. The CDR3 contains 14 residues. Germline values: CDR1 SEHNR, CDR2 FQNEAQ (reference sequence). The CDR3 nucleotides read TGTGCCAGCAGCTACCGGGACAGGCTCTACGAGCAGTACTTC. Amino acid sequence: CASSYRDRLYEQYF.

J is TRBJ2-7 and V is TRBV29-1, with 12 bases lining up with TRBD1. The CDR3 extends over 15 amino acids. V lost 6 bases to trimming and J lost 5 bases; unmatched junction nucleotides: 11. Germline V gives CDR1 SQVTM, CDR2 ANQGSEA. CDR3 bases: TGCAGCGTAGAGACCGGGACAGGGGGCAACGACGAGCAGTACTTC. As protein: CSVETGTGGNDEQYF.

The chain couples TRBV11-3 to TRBJ2-1; 13 nucleotides match TRBD2. CDR1 SGHNT and CDR2 YENEEA come from the germline V gene. J was trimmed by 4 bases and V by 6 bases; bases with no gene match: 6. The CDR3 is 16 amino acids. The CDR3 region is CASRGLAGVGYNEQFF. CDR3 nucleotide sequence: TGTGCCAGCAGAGGACTAGCGGGGGTTGGGTACAATGAGCAGTTCTTC.

The chain couples TRBV4-3 to TRBJ2-7, with 7 bases fitting TRBD1. J gave up 0 bases and V 4 bases, and 6 bases lay outside the gene matches. Germline loops: CDR1 LGHNA, CDR2 YSLEER. The CDR3 runs 15 residues. As DNA, the CDR3 is TGCGCCAGCAGCCCGGGACAGTCAAGCTCCTACGAGCAGTACTTC. This encodes CASSPGQSSSYEQYF.

A note on this clone: Other DNA sequences within the sample encode an identical CDR3. The genes are TRBV5-4 and TRBJ2-1, with TRBD2 matching over 8 bases. Germline assignment: CDR1 SGHNT and CDR2 YYREEE (reference sequence). J was trimmed by 6 bases and V by 4 bases; bases with no gene match: 18. This CDR3 comprises 18 residues. CDR3 region: CASSIEGASGRFGNEQFF. The CDR3 nucleotides are TGTGCCAGCAGCATCGAGGGAGCTAGCGGGCGTTTTGGCAATGAGCAGTTCTTC.

The chain couples TRBV7-6 to TRBJ2-7; TRBD1 aligns across 7 bases. There are 14 residues in the CDR3. Germline CDR1 reads SGHVS; CDR2 reads FNYEAQ. The V segment lost 5 bases and the J segment 0 bases; nucleotides outside the gene matches: 4. The CDR3 sequence is CASSTGTASYEQYF. As DNA, the CDR3 is TGTGCCAGCAGCACCGGGACAGCCTCCTACGAGCAGTACTTC.

The chain combines TRBV7-9 with TRBJ2-7; D is undetermined. The CDR3 length is 12 residues. V lost 6 bases and J 5 bases, leaving 11 bases between the germline ends. The germline V gene has CDR1 SEHNR and CDR2 FQNEAQ (reference sequence). The DNA for the CDR3 is TGTGCCAGCAGTCCTGCCATGGACGAGCAGTACTTC. Translated, it gives CASSPAMDEQYF.

The chain uses TRBV4-3 and TRBJ1-1; no clear D gene. CDR3 length: 14 residues. Trimming removed 4 bases from V and 3 bases from J, with 12 bases in between. CDR1 is LGHNA and CDR2 is YSLEER in the germline V gene. The CDR3: CASSRAPGDTEAFF. For the CDR3, the DNA is TGCGCCAGCAGCCGGGCTCCTGGGGACACTGAAGCTTTCTTT.

The V and J genes are TRBV6-5 and TRBJ1-1; D gene uncertain. The CDR3 consists of 11 residues. Looked up from germline, CDR1 is MNHEY and CDR2 is SVGAGI. Trimming pared 5 bases from V and 12 bases from J, leaving 13 bases between. The CDR3 bases are TGTGCCAGCAGTGTATCTGGGTGGACTTTCTTT. Protein product: CASSVSGWTFF.

This sequence joins TRBV29-1 and TRBJ1-1, with a possible D match to TRBD1 (5 bases). The germline V and J ends were trimmed by 1 base and 2 bases, with 14 bases remaining between them. Per the germline V gene, CDR1 is SQVTM and CDR2 is ANQGSEA. CDR3 length: 15 amino acids. The CDR3 sequence: CSVEGMGDPNTEAFF. CDR3 DNA sequence: TGCAGCGTTGAAGGGATGGGGGACCCAAACACTGAAGCTTTCTTT.